Sequencing of this TCR beta chain was carried out in a study of long-term antiretroviral therapy in people with HIV. Running of the v3.0 immunoSEQ assay took place at survey level. TCRdb's table, derived via immunoSEQ multiplex PCR, lists solely in-frame clones and lacks some. Of over 25,000 clones listed, approximately 78% are singletons. CDR1 and CDR2 from the germline V gene are KGHSH and LQKENI. This CDR3 spans 16 amino acids. V lost 3 bases and J 0 bases, leaving 11 bases between the germline ends. The chain links TRBV18 to TRBJ2-2, with D possibly being TRBD2 (6 bases). The material was unsorted PBMCs, obtained 3 years after starting antiretroviral therapy. The receptor comes from a man aged 40-55 years with HIV. For the CDR3, the DNA is TGTGCCAGCTCACCGAGCGGGTACGCGAACACCGGGGAGCTGTTTTTT. Its translation is CASSPSGYANTGELFF.